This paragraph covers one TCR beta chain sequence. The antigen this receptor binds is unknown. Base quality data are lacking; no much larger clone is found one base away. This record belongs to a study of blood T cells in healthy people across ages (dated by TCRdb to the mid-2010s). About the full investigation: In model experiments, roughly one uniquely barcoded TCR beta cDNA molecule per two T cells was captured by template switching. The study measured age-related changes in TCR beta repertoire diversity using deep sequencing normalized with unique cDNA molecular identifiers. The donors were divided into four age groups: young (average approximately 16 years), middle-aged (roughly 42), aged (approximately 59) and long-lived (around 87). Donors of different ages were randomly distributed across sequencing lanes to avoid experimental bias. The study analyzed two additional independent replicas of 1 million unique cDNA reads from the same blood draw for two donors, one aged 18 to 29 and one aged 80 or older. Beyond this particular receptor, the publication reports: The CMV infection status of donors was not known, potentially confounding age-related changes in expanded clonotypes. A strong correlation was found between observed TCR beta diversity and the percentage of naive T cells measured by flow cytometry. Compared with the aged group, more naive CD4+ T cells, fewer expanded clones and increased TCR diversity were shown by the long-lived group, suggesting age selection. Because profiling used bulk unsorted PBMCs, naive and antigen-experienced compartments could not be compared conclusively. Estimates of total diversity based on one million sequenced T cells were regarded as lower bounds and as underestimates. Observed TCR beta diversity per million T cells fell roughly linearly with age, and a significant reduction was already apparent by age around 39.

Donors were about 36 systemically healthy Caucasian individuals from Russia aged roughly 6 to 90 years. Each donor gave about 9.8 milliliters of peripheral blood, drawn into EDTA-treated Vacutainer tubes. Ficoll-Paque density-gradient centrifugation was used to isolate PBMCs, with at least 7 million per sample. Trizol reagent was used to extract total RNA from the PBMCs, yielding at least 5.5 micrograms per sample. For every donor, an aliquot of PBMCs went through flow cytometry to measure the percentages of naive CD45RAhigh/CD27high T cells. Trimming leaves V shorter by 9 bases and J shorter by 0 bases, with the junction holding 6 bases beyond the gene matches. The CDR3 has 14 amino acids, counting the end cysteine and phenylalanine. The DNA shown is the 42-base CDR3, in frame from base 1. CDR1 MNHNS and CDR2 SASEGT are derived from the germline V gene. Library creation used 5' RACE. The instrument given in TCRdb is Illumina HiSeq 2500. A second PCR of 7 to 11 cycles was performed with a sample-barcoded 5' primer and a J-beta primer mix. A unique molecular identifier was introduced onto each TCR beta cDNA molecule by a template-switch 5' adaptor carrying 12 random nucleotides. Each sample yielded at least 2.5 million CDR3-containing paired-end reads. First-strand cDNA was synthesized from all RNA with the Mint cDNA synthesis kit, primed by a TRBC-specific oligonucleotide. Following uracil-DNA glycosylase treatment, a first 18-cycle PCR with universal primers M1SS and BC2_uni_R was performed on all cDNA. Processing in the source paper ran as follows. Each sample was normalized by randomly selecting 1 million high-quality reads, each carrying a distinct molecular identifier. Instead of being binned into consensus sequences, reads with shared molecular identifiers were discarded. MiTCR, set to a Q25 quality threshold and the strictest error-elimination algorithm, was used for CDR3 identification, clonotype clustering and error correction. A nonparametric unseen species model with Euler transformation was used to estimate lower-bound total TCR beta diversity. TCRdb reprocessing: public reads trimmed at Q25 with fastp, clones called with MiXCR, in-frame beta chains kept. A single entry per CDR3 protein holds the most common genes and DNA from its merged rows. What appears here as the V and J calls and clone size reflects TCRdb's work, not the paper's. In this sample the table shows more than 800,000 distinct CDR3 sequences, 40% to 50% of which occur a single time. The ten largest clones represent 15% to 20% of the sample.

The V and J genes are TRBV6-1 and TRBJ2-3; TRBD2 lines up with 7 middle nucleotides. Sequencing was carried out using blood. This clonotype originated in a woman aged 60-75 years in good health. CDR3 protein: CASKHSGSTDTQYF. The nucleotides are TGTGCCAGTAAACATAGCGGGAGCACAGATACGCAGTATTTT.